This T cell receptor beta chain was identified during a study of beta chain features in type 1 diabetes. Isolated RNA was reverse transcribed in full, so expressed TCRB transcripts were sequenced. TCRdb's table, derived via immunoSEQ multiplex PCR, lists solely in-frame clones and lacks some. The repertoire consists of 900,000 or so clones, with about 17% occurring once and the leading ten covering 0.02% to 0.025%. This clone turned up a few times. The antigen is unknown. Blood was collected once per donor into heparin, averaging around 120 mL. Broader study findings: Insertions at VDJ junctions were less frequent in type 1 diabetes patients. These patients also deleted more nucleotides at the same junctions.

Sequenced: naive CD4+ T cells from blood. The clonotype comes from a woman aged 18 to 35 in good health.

In DNA form, the CDR3 reads TGCGCCAGCAGCTTGAGGACTAGCGGGAGCGATGAGCAGTTCTTC. This codes for CASSLRTSGSDEQFF. The V call is TRBV5-1, the J call TRBJ2-1, with 13 bases aligning to TRBD2. Germline-derived CDR1 and CDR2 are SGHRS and YFSETQ. CDR3 length: 15 residues. J lost 8 bases, V lost 1 base, and 3 bases had no gene match.